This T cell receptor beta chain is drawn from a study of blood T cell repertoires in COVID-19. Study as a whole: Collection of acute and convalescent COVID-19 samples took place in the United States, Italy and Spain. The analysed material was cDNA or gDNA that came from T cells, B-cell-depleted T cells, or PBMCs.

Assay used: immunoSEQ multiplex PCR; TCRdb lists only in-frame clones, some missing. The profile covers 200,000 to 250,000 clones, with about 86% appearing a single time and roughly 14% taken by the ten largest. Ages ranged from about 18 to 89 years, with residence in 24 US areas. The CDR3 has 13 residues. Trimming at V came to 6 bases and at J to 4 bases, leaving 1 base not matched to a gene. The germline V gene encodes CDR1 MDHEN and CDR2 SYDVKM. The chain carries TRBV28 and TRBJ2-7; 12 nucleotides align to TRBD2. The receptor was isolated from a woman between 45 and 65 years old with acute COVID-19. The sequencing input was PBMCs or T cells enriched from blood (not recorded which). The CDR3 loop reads CASSTSGRYEQYF. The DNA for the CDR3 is TGTGCCAGCAGCACTAGCGGGAGGTACGAGCAGTACTTC.